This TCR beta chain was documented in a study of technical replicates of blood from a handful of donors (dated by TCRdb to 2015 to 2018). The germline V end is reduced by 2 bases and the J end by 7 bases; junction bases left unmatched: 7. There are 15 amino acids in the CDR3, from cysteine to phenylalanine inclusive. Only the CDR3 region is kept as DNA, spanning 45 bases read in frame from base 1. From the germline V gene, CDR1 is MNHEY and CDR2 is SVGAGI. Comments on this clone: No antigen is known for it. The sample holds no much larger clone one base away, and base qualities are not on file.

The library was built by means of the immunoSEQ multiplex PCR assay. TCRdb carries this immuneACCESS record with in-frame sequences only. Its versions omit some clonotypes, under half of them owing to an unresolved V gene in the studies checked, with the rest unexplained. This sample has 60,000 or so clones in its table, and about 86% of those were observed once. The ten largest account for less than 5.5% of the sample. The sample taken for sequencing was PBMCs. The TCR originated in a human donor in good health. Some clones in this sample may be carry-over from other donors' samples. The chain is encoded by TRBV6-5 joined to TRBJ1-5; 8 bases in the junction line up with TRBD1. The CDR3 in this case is CASSYTTGVDQPQHF. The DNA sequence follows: TGTGCCAGCAGTTACACGACAGGGGTTGACCAGCCCCAGCATTTT.